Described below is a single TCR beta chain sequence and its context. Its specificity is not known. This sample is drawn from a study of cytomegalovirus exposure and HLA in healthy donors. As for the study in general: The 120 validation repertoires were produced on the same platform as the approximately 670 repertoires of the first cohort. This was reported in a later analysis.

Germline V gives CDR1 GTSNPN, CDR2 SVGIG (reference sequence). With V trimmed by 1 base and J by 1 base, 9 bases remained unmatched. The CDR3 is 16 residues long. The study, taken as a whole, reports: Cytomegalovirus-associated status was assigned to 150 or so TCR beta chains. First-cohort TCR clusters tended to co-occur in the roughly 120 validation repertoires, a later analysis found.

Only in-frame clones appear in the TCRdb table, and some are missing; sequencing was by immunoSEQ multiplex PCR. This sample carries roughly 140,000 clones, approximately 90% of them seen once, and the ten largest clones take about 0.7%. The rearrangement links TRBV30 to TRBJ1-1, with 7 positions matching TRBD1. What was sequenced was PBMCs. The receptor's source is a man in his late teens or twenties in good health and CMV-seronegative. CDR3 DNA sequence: TGTGCCTGGAGTGCCAGAGTCCGGACAGGGAACACTGAAGCTTTCTTT. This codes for CAWSARVRTGNTEAFF.